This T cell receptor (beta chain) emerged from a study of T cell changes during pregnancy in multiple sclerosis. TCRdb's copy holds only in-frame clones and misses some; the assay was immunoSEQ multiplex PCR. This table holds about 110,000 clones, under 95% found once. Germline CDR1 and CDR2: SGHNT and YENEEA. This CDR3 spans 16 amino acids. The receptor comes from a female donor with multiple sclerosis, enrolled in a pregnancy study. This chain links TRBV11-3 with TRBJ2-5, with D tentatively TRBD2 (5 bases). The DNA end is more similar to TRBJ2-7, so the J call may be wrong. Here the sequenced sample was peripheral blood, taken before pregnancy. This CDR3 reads CASSLFFSRAPYEQYF. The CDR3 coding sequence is TGTGCCAGCAGCTTATTTTTTTCGCGGGCTCCCTACGAGCAGTACTTC.